These 11 T cell receptor beta chains were all obtained from the same sample, sequenced in a study of blood T cell repertoires in COVID-19. Here immunoSEQ multiplex PCR was the method, and the copy in TCRdb shows in-frame clones only, minus some. The table shows roughly 400,000 clones, with roughly 86% occurring only once. Source material: peripheral blood. The receptors originated from a woman between 55 and 75 years old with COVID-19, enrolled during active disease.

The chain has TRBV5-1 and TRBJ1-1; D uncertain. The CDR3 has 12 amino acids. V was clipped by 4 bases and J by 4 bases, with 8 bases between them. The germline V gene encodes CDR1 SGHRS and CDR2 YFSETQ. This chain's CDR3 is CASSSVPTEAFF. The CDR3 DNA follows: TGCGCCAGCAGCAGCGTCCCCACTGAAGCTTTCTTT.

V gene TRBV5-1 combines with J gene TRBJ2-5; 9 positions agree with TRBD1. This CDR3 contains 14 residues. V trimming: 2 bases; J trimming: 5 bases; junction bases outside the gene matches: 4. Germline lookup yields CDR1 SGHRS and CDR2 YFSETQ. The CDR3 loop reads CASSLQGAGETQYF. The CDR3 region has the DNA TGCGCCAGCAGCTTACAGGGGGCGGGGGAGACCCAGTACTTC.

The chain employs TRBV23-1 and TRBJ2-2; tentative D call: TRBD2 (5 bases). TRBV23-1 counts as an open reading frame of uncertain function. Trimming pared 8 bases from V and 7 bases from J, leaving 20 bases between. The CDR3 has 15 residues. The CDR3 DNA is TGCGCCAGCCGTAAGGAGGCAGAGGGCAGCGGGGAGCTGTTTTTT. It specifies CASRKEAEGSGELFF.

This chain uses TRBV5-1 with TRBJ2-5, with D possibly matching TRBD1 (7 bases). Trimming pared 0 bases from V and 5 bases from J, leaving 14 bases between. This CDR3 has 15 amino acids. The germline gives CDR1 SGHRS, CDR2 YFSETQ. CDR3 in amino acids: CASSLAGGSEETQYF. The CDR3 bases are TGCGCCAGCAGCTTGGCAGGGGGGTCGGAGGAGACCCAGTACTTC.

This sequence joins TRBV29-1 and TRBJ2-7; no reliable D call. CDR1 and CDR2 from the germline V gene are SQVTM and ANQGSEA. This CDR3 is 16 amino acids long. V dropped 1 base and J dropped 1 base, with 17 bases sitting between them. The CDR3 spells CSVEGLHRVISYEQYF. In DNA form, the CDR3 reads TGCAGCGTTGAAGGTCTTCACAGAGTTATTTCCTACGAGCAGTACTTC.

This chain connects TRBV25-1 to TRBJ2-2; D might be TRBD2 (5 bases). There are 12 residues in the CDR3. CDR1 and CDR2 from the germline V gene are MGHDK and SYGVNS. V lost 2 bases and J 7 bases, leaving 5 bases between the germline ends. The CDR3 nucleotides are TGTGCCAGCAGTGAACGGGACGGGGAGCTGTTTTTT. This encodes CASSERDGELFF.

The rearrangement links TRBV12-3 or TRBV12-4 to TRBJ1-2, with 8 positions matching TRBD1. J gave up 8 bases and V 5 bases, and 1 base lay outside the gene matches. This CDR3 contains 11 residues. The CDR3 is CASSGTGGYTF. The CDR3 DNA sequence: TGTGCCAGCAGTGGGACAGGCGGCTACACCTTC.

The V gene is TRBV19, the J gene TRBJ2-7; 8 nucleotides line up with TRBD1. V lost 4 bases to trimming and J lost 0 bases; unmatched junction nucleotides: 8. The CDR3 runs to 16 residues. CDR1 and CDR2 (germline): LNHDA, SQIVND (reference sequence). CDR3 sequence reads: CASSRSGTGSSYEQYF. The CDR3 coding sequence is TGTGCCAGTAGTAGGTCCGGGACAGGTAGCTCCTACGAGCAGTACTTC.

CDR3 in amino acids: CASSQSYGYTF. In DNA form, the CDR3 reads TGTGCCAGCAGTCAATCCTATGGCTACACCTTC. The gene calls are TRBV12-3 or TRBV12-4 and TRBJ1-2; D is uncertain. This CDR3 comprises 11 residues. Trimming took off 5 bases at V and 4 bases at J, with 5 bases between the two ends.

This clone came up once. The chain links TRBV5-1 to TRBJ2-5, with 7 bases identical to TRBD1. The germline CDR1 and CDR2 sequences are SGHRS and YFSETQ. This CDR3 region has 14 residues. V gave up 4 bases and J gave up 1 base; unmatched junction bases: 4. CDR3 loop: CASSPGTVQETQYF. CDR3 nucleotide sequence: TGCGCCAGCAGCCCTGGGACAGTCCAAGAGACCCAGTACTTC.

V usage is TRBV9 and J usage is TRBJ2-1, with 7 bases lining up with TRBD2. The germline V gene encodes CDR1 SGDLS and CDR2 YYNGEE. The CDR3 sequence is 17 residues long. V shed 1 base, J shed 3 bases, and the junction held 10 bases outside the gene matches. CDR3 DNA: TGTGCCAGCAGCGTAATACCCAGCGGGGCTTACTACAATGAGCAGTTCTTC. Its protein is CASSVIPSGAYYNEQFF.